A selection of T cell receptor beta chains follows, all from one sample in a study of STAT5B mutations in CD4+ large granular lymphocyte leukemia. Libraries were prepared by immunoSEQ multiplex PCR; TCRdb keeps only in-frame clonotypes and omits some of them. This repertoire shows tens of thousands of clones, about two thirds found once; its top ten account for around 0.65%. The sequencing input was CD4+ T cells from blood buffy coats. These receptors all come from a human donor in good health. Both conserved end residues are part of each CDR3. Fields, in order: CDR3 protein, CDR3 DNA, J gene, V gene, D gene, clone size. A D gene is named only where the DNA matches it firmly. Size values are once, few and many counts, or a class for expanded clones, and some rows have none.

cdr3_aa: CASSFPRSALHF
cdr3_nt: TGTGCCAGCAGTTTCCCCCGGTCGGCCCTCCACTTT
j_call: TRBJ1-6
v_call: TRBV28
d_call: -
clone_size: -

cdr3_aa: CASSGGFSYEQYF
cdr3_nt: TGCGCCAGCAGCGGGGGCTTCTCCTACGAGCAGTACTTC
j_call: TRBJ2-7
v_call: TRBV5-1
d_call: -
clone_size: few

cdr3_aa: CASSLSLSSYNEQFF
cdr3_nt: TGCGCCAGCAGCTTGAGCCTGAGCTCCTACAATGAGCAGTTCTTC
j_call: TRBJ2-1
v_call: TRBV5-1
d_call: -
clone_size: -

cdr3_aa: CASSLIPLRSPLHF
cdr3_nt: TGTGCCAGCAGTTTAATCCCCCTTAGGTCACCCCTCCACTTT
j_call: TRBJ1-6
v_call: TRBV27
d_call: -
clone_size: -

cdr3_aa: CASSPDTAGVVAFF
cdr3_nt: TGTGCCAGCAGCCCCGACACCGCGGGGGTTGTGGCTTTCTTT
j_call: TRBJ1-1
v_call: TRBV28
d_call: -
clone_size: -

cdr3_aa: CASRLGTGSTDTQYF
cdr3_nt: TGTGCCAGCAGGCTTGGGACAGGGAGCACAGATACGCAGTATTTT
j_call: TRBJ2-3
v_call: TRBV7-9
d_call: TRBD1
clone_size: -

cdr3_aa: CASSLAEVGQGYYTDTQYF
cdr3_nt: TGTGCCAGCAGCTTAGCAGAAGTAGGACAGGGGTACTACACAGATACGCAGTATTTT
j_call: TRBJ2-3
v_call: TRBV7-9
d_call: TRBD1
clone_size: -

cdr3_aa: CASREAGTGLPYEQYF
cdr3_nt: TGTGCCAGCAGGGAGGCCGGGACAGGGCTCCCCTACGAGCAGTACTTC
j_call: TRBJ2-7
v_call: TRBV7-3
d_call: TRBD1
clone_size: -

cdr3_aa: CASAAFGVTQYF
cdr3_nt: TGTGCCAGCGCAGCATTCGGTGTTACGCAGTATTTT
j_call: TRBJ2-3
v_call: TRBV2
d_call: -
clone_size: once

cdr3_aa: CASSDQFSGNTIYF
cdr3_nt: TGTGCCAGCAGTGACCAGTTCTCTGGAAACACCATATATTTT
j_call: TRBJ1-3
v_call: TRBV2
d_call: -
clone_size: once

cdr3_aa: CASSLGDREGFGANVLTF
cdr3_nt: TGCGCCAGCAGCTTGGGGGACAGGGAAGGTTTTGGGGCCAACGTCCTGACTTTC
j_call: TRBJ2-6
v_call: TRBV5-1
d_call: TRBD1
clone_size: once

cdr3_aa: CASSLAGAGGGEQYF
cdr3_nt: TGTGCCAGCAGCTTAGCAGGAGCAGGGGGCGGCGAGCAGTACTTC
j_call: TRBJ2-7
v_call: TRBV7-9
d_call: TRBD1
clone_size: -

cdr3_aa: CASSLGNSPLHF
cdr3_nt: TGCGCCAGCAGCTTGGGCAATTCACCCCTCCACTTT
j_call: TRBJ1-6
v_call: TRBV5-1
d_call: -
clone_size: -

cdr3_aa: CASSLDRGFSYEQYF
cdr3_nt: TGTGCCAGCAGCTTAGACAGGGGGTTCTCCTACGAGCAGTACTTC
j_call: TRBJ2-7
v_call: TRBV7-6
d_call: TRBD1
clone_size: -

cdr3_aa: CASSRTGQKGEAFF
cdr3_nt: TGTGCCAGCAGCCGAACCGGGCAAAAAGGTGAAGCTTTCTTT
j_call: TRBJ1-1
v_call: TRBV14
d_call: -
clone_size: -

cdr3_aa: CASSLTSGAYYEQYF
cdr3_nt: TGCGCCAGCAGCCTGACTAGCGGGGCCTACTACGAGCAGTACTTC
j_call: TRBJ2-7
v_call: TRBV5-1
d_call: TRBD2
clone_size: once

cdr3_aa: CASSVVWDGNSNQPQHF
cdr3_nt: TGTGCCAGCAGCGTAGTTTGGGACGGGAATAGCAATCAGCCCCAGCATTTT
j_call: TRBJ1-5
v_call: TRBV9
d_call: -
clone_size: -

cdr3_aa: CASTGGRGPYEQYF
cdr3_nt: TGCGCCAGCACCGGTGGCAGGGGCCCATACGAGCAGTACTTC
j_call: TRBJ2-7
v_call: TRBV10-1
d_call: -
clone_size: -

cdr3_aa: CASSVHRDQLQHF
cdr3_nt: TGTGCCAGTAGTGTTCACAGGGATCAGCTCCAGCATTTT
j_call: TRBJ1-5
v_call: TRBV19
d_call: -
clone_size: -

cdr3_aa: CASSRGYNSPLHF
cdr3_nt: TGTGCCAGCTCGAGGGGGTATAATTCACCCCTCCACTTT
j_call: TRBJ1-6
v_call: TRBV7-9
d_call: -
clone_size: few

cdr3_aa: CATHGWGSYEQYF
cdr3_nt: TGTGCCACCCACGGATGGGGCTCCTACGAGCAGTACTTC
j_call: TRBJ2-7
v_call: TRBV27
d_call: -
clone_size: -

cdr3_aa: CATSRVRDSPYEQYF
cdr3_nt: TGTGCCACCAGCAGAGTCCGGGACAGCCCCTACGAGCAGTACTTC
j_call: TRBJ2-7
v_call: TRBV15
d_call: TRBD1
clone_size: -

cdr3_aa: CASSLGGSEQFF
cdr3_nt: TGTGCCAGCAGCTTGGGGGGTAGTGAGCAGTTCTTC
j_call: TRBJ2-1
v_call: TRBV7-3
d_call: -
clone_size: -

cdr3_aa: CSVVPGIAKNIQYF
cdr3_nt: TGCAGCGTTGTGCCAGGAATAGCCAAAAACATTCAGTACTTC
j_call: TRBJ2-4
v_call: TRBV29-1
d_call: -
clone_size: few

cdr3_aa: CASSLGGRGLDGYTF
cdr3_nt: TGTGCCAGCAGCTTGGGTGGCAGGGGGTTGGATGGCTACACCTTC
j_call: TRBJ1-2
v_call: TRBV5-6
d_call: TRBD1
clone_size: -

cdr3_aa: CASSFGLVSAGAYEQYF
cdr3_nt: TGTGCCAGCAGTTTTGGCCTTGTATCGGCAGGTGCCTACGAGCAGTACTTC
j_call: TRBJ2-7
v_call: TRBV28
d_call: -
clone_size: -

cdr3_aa: CASSLDYRYNEQFF
cdr3_nt: TGTGCCAGCAGCTTAGACTACCGCTACAATGAGCAGTTCTTC
j_call: TRBJ2-1
v_call: TRBV7-9
d_call: -
clone_size: -

cdr3_aa: CASSFLGAGVQETQYF
cdr3_nt: TGTGCCAGCAGTTTTCTGGGTGCGGGGGTTCAAGAGACCCAGTACTTC
j_call: TRBJ2-5
v_call: TRBV28
d_call: TRBD2
clone_size: once

cdr3_aa: CARLRDRPNTEAFF
cdr3_nt: TGTGCCAGGCTACGGGACAGACCGAACACTGAAGCTTTCTTT
j_call: TRBJ1-1
v_call: TRBV19
d_call: TRBD1
clone_size: -

cdr3_aa: CASSWVAGGNNEQFF
cdr3_nt: TGCGCCAGCAGCTGGGTAGCGGGGGGTAACAATGAGCAGTTCTTC
j_call: TRBJ2-1
v_call: TRBV5-1
d_call: TRBD2
clone_size: -

cdr3_aa: CASSFSQGSYEQYF
cdr3_nt: TGTGCCAGCAGCTTCAGTCAGGGCTCCTACGAGCAGTACTTC
j_call: TRBJ2-7
v_call: TRBV7-9
d_call: -
clone_size: -

cdr3_aa: CASSVEAGGNQPQHF
cdr3_nt: TGTGCCAGCAGCGTAGAGGCAGGGGGAAATCAGCCCCAGCATTTT
j_call: TRBJ1-5
v_call: TRBV9
d_call: TRBD1
clone_size: -

cdr3_aa: CSVGALSASDTQYF
cdr3_nt: TGCAGCGTTGGGGCCTTGAGCGCGTCAGATACGCAGTATTTT
j_call: TRBJ2-3
v_call: TRBV29-1
d_call: -
clone_size: -

cdr3_aa: CASSPGGYTEAFF
cdr3_nt: TGTGCCAGCAGCCCAGGGGGGTACACTGAAGCTTTCTTT
j_call: TRBJ1-1
v_call: TRBV7-9
d_call: TRBD1
clone_size: -

cdr3_aa: CASSSKGISSYEQYF
cdr3_nt: TGTGCCAGCAGCTCGAAAGGGATAAGCTCCTACGAGCAGTACTTC
j_call: TRBJ2-7
v_call: TRBV4-2
d_call: -
clone_size: -

cdr3_aa: CASSLEGTGGKTQYF
cdr3_nt: TGTGCCAGCAGCTTAGAGGGTACAGGGGGAAAGACCCAGTACTTC
j_call: TRBJ2-5
v_call: TRBV7-2
d_call: TRBD1
clone_size: -

cdr3_aa: CASSPPGQASNQPQHF
cdr3_nt: TGTGCCAGCTCTCCTCCGGGACAGGCTAGCAATCAGCCCCAGCATTTT
j_call: TRBJ1-5
v_call: TRBV18
d_call: TRBD1
clone_size: -

cdr3_aa: CASSHLVGTPEF
cdr3_nt: TGTGCCAGCAGCCACTTGGTCGGCACGCCGGAATTT
j_call: TRBJ1-1
v_call: TRBV11-2
d_call: -
clone_size: -

cdr3_aa: CASSPPSSGGVNTGELFF
cdr3_nt: TGTGCCAGCTCACCACCGTCTAGCGGGGGGGTGAACACCGGGGAGCTGTTTTTT
j_call: TRBJ2-2
v_call: TRBV18
d_call: TRBD2
clone_size: -

cdr3_aa: CAWSGFNSGYTF
cdr3_nt: TGTGCCTGGAGCGGATTCAATAGTGGCTACACCTTC
j_call: TRBJ1-2
v_call: TRBV30
d_call: -
clone_size: -

cdr3_aa: CASSRSGETNEKLFF
cdr3_nt: TGTGCCAGCAGCAGATCAGGGGAAACTAATGAAAAACTGTTTTTT
j_call: TRBJ1-4
v_call: TRBV5-4
d_call: -
clone_size: -

cdr3_aa: CASSLLGGSFSYEQYF
cdr3_nt: TGTGCCAGCAGCCTACTAGGTGGAAGCTTTTCCTACGAGCAGTACTTC
j_call: TRBJ2-7
v_call: TRBV7-2
d_call: -
clone_size: -

cdr3_aa: CASSQEGGGSNQPQHF
cdr3_nt: TGTGCCAGCAGCCAAGAGGGGGGCGGGAGCAATCAGCCCCAGCATTTT
j_call: TRBJ1-5
v_call: TRBV4-2
d_call: -
clone_size: -

cdr3_aa: CASSGSGGTDTQYF
cdr3_nt: TGTGCCAGCAGCGGTAGCGGGGGGACAGATACGCAGTATTTT
j_call: TRBJ2-3
v_call: TRBV7-2
d_call: TRBD2
clone_size: -

cdr3_aa: CASSGIGTLARITDTQYF
cdr3_nt: TGTGCCAGCAGCGGAATTGGGACACTAGCGAGGATAACAGATACGCAGTATTTT
j_call: TRBJ2-3
v_call: TRBV28
d_call: -
clone_size: -

cdr3_aa: CASTGTGFLQGYGYTF
cdr3_nt: TGTGCCAGCACAGGGACAGGGTTTCTCCAGGGCTATGGCTACACCTTC
j_call: TRBJ1-2
v_call: TRBV28
d_call: TRBD1
clone_size: -

cdr3_aa: CASSFAVGQGYEQYF
cdr3_nt: TGTGCCAGCAGCTTCGCCGTCGGACAGGGGTACGAGCAGTACTTC
j_call: TRBJ2-7
v_call: TRBV7-2
d_call: TRBD1
clone_size: few

cdr3_aa: CASSRANYGYTF
cdr3_nt: TGTGCCAGCAGCCGCGCTAACTATGGCTACACCTTC
j_call: TRBJ1-2
v_call: TRBV14
d_call: -
clone_size: few

cdr3_aa: CAAGDRLGEAFF
cdr3_nt: TGTGCCGCAGGGGACAGGTTAGGTGAAGCTTTCTTT
j_call: TRBJ1-1
v_call: TRBV5-6
d_call: TRBD1
clone_size: once

cdr3_aa: CASRLSGTLNTGELFF
cdr3_nt: TGTGCCAGCAGACTATCCGGGACTTTGAACACCGGGGAGCTGTTTTTT
j_call: TRBJ2-2
v_call: TRBV28
d_call: -
clone_size: few

cdr3_aa: CASGPQNSGTVDGYTF
cdr3_nt: TGTGCCAGCGGACCCCAGAACTCCGGGACAGTAGATGGCTACACCTTC
j_call: TRBJ1-2
v_call: TRBV5-4
d_call: TRBD1
clone_size: once

cdr3_aa: CASSQMGFGNEQFF
cdr3_nt: TGCGCCAGCAGCCAAATGGGGTTCGGCAATGAGCAGTTCTTC
j_call: TRBJ2-1
v_call: TRBV4-1
d_call: -
clone_size: -